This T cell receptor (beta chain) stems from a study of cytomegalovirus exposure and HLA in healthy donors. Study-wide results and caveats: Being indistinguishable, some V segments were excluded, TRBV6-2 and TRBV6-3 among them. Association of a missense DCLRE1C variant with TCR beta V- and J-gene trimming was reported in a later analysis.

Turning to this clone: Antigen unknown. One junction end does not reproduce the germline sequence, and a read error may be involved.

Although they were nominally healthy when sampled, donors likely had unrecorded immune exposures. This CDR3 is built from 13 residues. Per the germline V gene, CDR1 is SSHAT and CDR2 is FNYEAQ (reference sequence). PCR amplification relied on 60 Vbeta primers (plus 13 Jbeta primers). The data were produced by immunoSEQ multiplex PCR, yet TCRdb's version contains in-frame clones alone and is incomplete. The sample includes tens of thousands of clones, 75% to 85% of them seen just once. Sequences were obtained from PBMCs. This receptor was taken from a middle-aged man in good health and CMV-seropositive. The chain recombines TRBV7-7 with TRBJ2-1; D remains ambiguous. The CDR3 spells CASSLSSYNEQFF. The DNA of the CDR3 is TGTGCTAGCAGCTTGAGCTCCTACAATGAGCAGTTCTTC.